This TCR beta chain appears in the sequencing data of a study of response to subunit inactivated influenza vaccine. Overall study results and limits: Authors suggested each seasonal influenza vaccination recruits few new T cells.

For this clonotype: Antigen specificity is unknown.

TCRdb ran MiXCR on the RT-PCR reads and lists one entry per CDR3 protein. This sample has 800,000 to 1,000,000 distinct CDR3 sequences, with approximately 21% found just once. V gave up 1 base and J gave up 6 bases; unmatched junction bases: 6. This CDR3 is 15 amino acids long. Germline V gene lookup returns CDR1 LGHDT and CDR2 YNNKEL (reference sequence). This specimen consisted of PBMCs from blood, obtained roughly 5 days after vaccination. The TCR was taken from a man between 50 and 59 years old who received an inactivated influenza vaccine. V usage is TRBV3-1 and J usage is TRBJ2-1, with TRBD2 identical over 7 bases. The CDR3 DNA follows: TGTGCCAGCAGCCAAGTTTCCTGGGGGGGCAATGAGCAGTTCTTC. As protein: CASSQVSWGGNEQFF.